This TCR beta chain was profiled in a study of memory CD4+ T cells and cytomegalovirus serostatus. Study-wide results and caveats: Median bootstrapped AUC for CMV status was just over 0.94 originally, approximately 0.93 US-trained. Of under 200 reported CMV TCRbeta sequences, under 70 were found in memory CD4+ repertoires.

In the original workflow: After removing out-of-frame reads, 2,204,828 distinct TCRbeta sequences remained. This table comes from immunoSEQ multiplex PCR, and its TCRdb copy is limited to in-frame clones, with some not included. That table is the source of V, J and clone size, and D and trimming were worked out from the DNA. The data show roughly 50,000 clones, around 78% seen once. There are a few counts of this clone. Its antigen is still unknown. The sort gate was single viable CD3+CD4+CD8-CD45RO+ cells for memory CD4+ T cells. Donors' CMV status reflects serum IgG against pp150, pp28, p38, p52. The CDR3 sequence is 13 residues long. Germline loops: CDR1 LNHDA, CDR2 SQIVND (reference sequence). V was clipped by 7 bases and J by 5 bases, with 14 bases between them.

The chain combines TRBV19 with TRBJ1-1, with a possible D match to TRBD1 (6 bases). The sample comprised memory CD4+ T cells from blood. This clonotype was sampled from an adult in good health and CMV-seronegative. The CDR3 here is CASTRGSYTEAFF. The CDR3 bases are TGTGCCAGTACGAGGGGGTCGTATACTGAAGCTTTCTTT.